This TCR beta chain was obtained from a study of blood T cell repertoires in COVID-19. Sequenced by immunoSEQ multiplex PCR; TCRdb stores in-frame clones only, minus some. The sample contains 300,000 to 400,000 clones, 80% to 90% of which appear only once. Trimming shortened V by 11 bases and J by 4 bases, and 20 bases separated the two germline ends. In germline, CDR1 is LNHDA, CDR2 SQIVND (reference sequence). The CDR3 runs to 15 residues. This TCR was sampled from a woman in her 40s with acute COVID-19. V gene TRBV19 combines with J gene TRBJ2-2, with a tentative D call TRBD1 (9 bases). Sample: PBMCs or T cells enriched from blood (not recorded which). The chain's CDR3 is CAFRGGQGSTGELFF. The CDR3 region has the DNA TGTGCCTTCCGGGGGGGACAGGGAAGCACCGGGGAGCTGTTTTTT.